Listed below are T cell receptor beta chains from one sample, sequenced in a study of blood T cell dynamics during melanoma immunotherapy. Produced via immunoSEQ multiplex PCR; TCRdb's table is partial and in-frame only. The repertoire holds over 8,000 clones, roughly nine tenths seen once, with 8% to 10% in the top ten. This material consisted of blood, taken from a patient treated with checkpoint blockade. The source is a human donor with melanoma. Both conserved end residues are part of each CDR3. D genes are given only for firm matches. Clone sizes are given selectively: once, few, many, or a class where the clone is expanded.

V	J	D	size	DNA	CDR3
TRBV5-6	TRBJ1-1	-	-	TGTGCCAGCACCCGGACGAACACTGAAGCTTTCTTT	CASTRTNTEAFF
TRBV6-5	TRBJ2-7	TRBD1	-	TGTGCCAGCAGTCCCGACAGGGAAGGAAACGAGCAGTACTTC	CASSPDREGNEQYF
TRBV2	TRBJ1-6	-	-	TGTGCCAGCAGTGAAGGCCCTGTGGGGCCCCTCCACTTT	CASSEGPVGPLHF
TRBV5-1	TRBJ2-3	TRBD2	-	TGCGCCAGCAGCCCTGTAGCGGGAGAAGCCTCAGATACGCAGTATTTT	CASSPVAGEASDTQYF
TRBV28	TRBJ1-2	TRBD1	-	TGTGCCAGCAGCCCTGTACGACAGGGGAATGGCTACACCTTC	CASSPVRQGNGYTF
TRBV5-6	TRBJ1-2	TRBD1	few	TGTGCCAGCAGCCAAGGACAGGGCGGCTACACCTTC	CASSQGQGGYTF
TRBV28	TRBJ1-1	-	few	TGTGCCAGCAGTTCCTCAACTTTCAGCACTGAAGCTTTCTTT	CASSSSTFSTEAFF
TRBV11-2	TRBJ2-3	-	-	TGTGCCAGCAGCAGACGTGAAACAGGGTCGACGGATACGCAGTATTTT	CASSRRETGSTDTQYF
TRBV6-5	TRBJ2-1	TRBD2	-	TGTGCCAGCAGTGGCGGGAGCCGATCCTACAATGAGCAGTTCTTC	CASSGGSRSYNEQFF
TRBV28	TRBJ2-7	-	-	TGTGCCAGCAGTCCTCCCGGACCCTCCTACGAGCAGTACTTC	CASSPPGPSYEQYF
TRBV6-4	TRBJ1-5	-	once	TGTGCCAGCAGTGAGCAGGGCGGTCAGCCCCAGCATTTT	CASSEQGGQPQHF
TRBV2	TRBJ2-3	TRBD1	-	TGTGCCAGCAGCCCGACAGGGGGGTCTCGCACAGATACGCAGTATTTT	CASSPTGGSRTDTQYF
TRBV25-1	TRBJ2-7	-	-	TGTGCCAGCAGTGGATACCCAGGGTCCTACGAGCAGTACTTC	CASSGYPGSYEQYF
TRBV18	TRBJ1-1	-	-	TGTGCCAGCTCACCAAACGAGCGGGGTTCAACTGAAGCTTTCTTT	CASSPNERGSTEAFF
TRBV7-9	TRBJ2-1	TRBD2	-	TGTGCCAGCAGCTTAGGCCTAGCGGGGGAGATCAGTGAGCAGTTCTTC	CASSLGLAGEISEQFF
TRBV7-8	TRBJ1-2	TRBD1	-	TGTGCCAGCAAGGGGGCGGGGGGCGCTCTTCTCGACTATGGCTACACCTTC	CASKGAGGALLDYGYTF
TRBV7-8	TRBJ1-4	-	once	TGTGCCAGCAGCTCAGGACTGGCCCATGGAACTAATGAAAAACTGTTTTTT	CASSSGLAHGTNEKLFF
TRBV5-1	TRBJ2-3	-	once	TGCGCCAGCAGCTTGGAATGGGGAGGTACGCAGTATTTT	CASSLEWGGTQYF
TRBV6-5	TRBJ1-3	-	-	TGTGCCAGCAGTTTGCCTGGGGCTGGAAACACCATATATTTT	CASSLPGAGNTIYF
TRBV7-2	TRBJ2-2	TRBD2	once	TGTGCCAGCAGCTTTTTAGCGGGAGGGGGGACGAACGGGGAGCTGTTTTTT	CASSFLAGGGTNGELFF
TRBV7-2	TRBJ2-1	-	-	TGTGCCAGCAGCTTAGTTTGGCCCCCGCTCCAGCAGTTCTTC	CASSLVWPPLQQFF
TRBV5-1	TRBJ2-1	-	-	TGCGCCAGCAGTCTCCCCCCGCAGGGCGGCAATGAGCAGTTCTTC	CASSLPPQGGNEQFF
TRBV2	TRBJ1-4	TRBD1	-	TGTGCCAGCAGGGGTGACAGGGGAAGGAATGAAAAACTGTTTTTT	CASRGDRGRNEKLFF
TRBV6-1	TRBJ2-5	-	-	TGTGCCAGCAGTGAAGCGCGGGATAGGCAGTACTTC	CASSEARDRQYF
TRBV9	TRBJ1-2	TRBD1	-	TGTGCCAGCAGCGTTGGACAGGGGGCTAGTGGCTACACCTTC	CASSVGQGASGYTF
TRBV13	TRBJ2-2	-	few	TGTGCCAGCAGCTCTACAGATACCGGGGAGCTGTTTTTT	CASSSTDTGELFF
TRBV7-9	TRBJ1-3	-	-	TGTGCCAGCAGCTTAGACTGGGGTTTCTCTGGAAACACCATATATTTT	CASSLDWGFSGNTIYF
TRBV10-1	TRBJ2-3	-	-	TGCGCCAGCAGTGAGTCGGGAGCAAAAGATACGCAGTATTTT	CASSESGAKDTQYF
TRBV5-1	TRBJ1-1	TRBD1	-	TGCGCCAGCAGCTTAGGACAGGTCCCCTCCACTGAAGCTTTCTTT	CASSLGQVPSTEAFF